Presented here are 26 T cell receptor beta chains from one specimen sequenced in a study of cytomegalovirus exposure and HLA in healthy donors. The PCR had 60 Vbeta and 13 Jbeta primers. Produced via immunoSEQ multiplex PCR; TCRdb's table is partial and in-frame only. The sample lists 250,000 to 350,000 clones, more than 80% occurring once. Material: PBMCs. The receptor set was obtained from a man aged 35 to 55 in good health and CMV-seropositive.

The CDR3 DNA reads TGTGCCAGCAGCCGTACTAGCGGGAGGGCCAATGAGCAGTTCTTC. This encodes CASSRTSGRANEQFF. This rearrangement joins TRBV9 to TRBJ2-1, with 13 bases fitting TRBD2. The V gene's germline CDR1 is SGDLS and CDR2 YYNGEE. The CDR3 has 15 residues. J gave up 6 bases and V 4 bases, and 4 bases lay outside the gene matches.

The V and J genes are TRBV7-9 and TRBJ2-1; no firm D call. V gave up 1 base and J gave up 8 bases, with 15 bases separating them. The CDR3 is 15 amino acids. Per the germline V gene, CDR1 is SEHNR and CDR2 is FQNEAQ (reference sequence). CDR3 region: CASSLGAVVKDEQFF. The CDR3 DNA follows: TGTGCCAGCAGCTTAGGGGCAGTTGTTAAGGATGAGCAGTTCTTC.

This chain uses TRBV29-1 with TRBJ1-2; D uncertain. With 4 bases removed from V and 4 bases from J, the gap between germline ends came to 4 bases. The germline gives CDR1 SQVTM, CDR2 ANQGSEA. There are 10 residues in the CDR3. The DNA for the CDR3 is TGCAGCGTTGTCGGCTATGGCTACACCTTC. Its protein is CSVVGYGYTF.

The rearrangement uses TRBV27 and TRBJ1-2, with TRBD1 matching 10 bases. The V gene end was trimmed by 3 bases and the J gene end by 3 bases; junction bases not matched to a gene: 10. Germline values: CDR1 MNHEY, CDR2 SMNVEV (reference sequence). The CDR3 runs 17 residues. As DNA, the CDR3 is TGTGCCAGCAGTTTTATCCTTGACAGGGGGCTCTACTATGGCTACACCTTC. Protein: CASSFILDRGLYYGYTF.

V is TRBV9 and J is TRBJ2-1; 7 bases fit TRBD2. Unmatched junction bases numbered 12, after V lost 0 bases and J lost 6 bases. Per germline, CDR1 SGDLS and CDR2 YYNGEE. There are 17 residues in the CDR3. The DNA of the CDR3 is TGTGCCAGCAGCGTAGGTTCGGGGACGGGGAGGGGCAATGAGCAGTTCTTC. Translating it yields CASSVGSGTGRGNEQFF.

This chain uses TRBV28 with TRBJ1-3; D call uncertain. Germline CDR1 MDHEN, CDR2 SYDVKM. The V and J ends lost 4 bases and 4 bases respectively, with 26 bases between them. The CDR3 sequence is 19 residues long. The CDR3 DNA reads TGTGCCAGCAGTTCCTCACACTTTTTTGACCTAGCATCAGGAAACACCATATATTTT. Translation: CASSSSHFFDLASGNTIYF.

The chain is built from TRBV5-4 and TRBJ2-4, with TRBD1 matching over 9 bases. J gave up 2 bases and V 5 bases, and 5 bases lay outside the gene matches. Germline CDR1 is SGHNT and CDR2 is YYREEE (reference sequence). CDR3 length: 15 residues. The CDR3 DNA sequence: TGTGCCAGCAGGCCACAGGGGGCTTCCAAAAACATTCAGTACTTC. Translating it yields CASRPQGASKNIQYF.

The chain recombines TRBV10-3 with TRBJ1-1, with a possible D match to TRBD1 (5 bases). The CDR3 has 15 amino acids. Looked up from germline, CDR1 is ENHRY and CDR2 is SYGVKD. The V gene lost 6 bases and the J gene lost 1 base, with 15 bases spanning the gap. The CDR3: CAISRTGQGNTEAFF. DNA for the CDR3: TGTGCCATCAGCCGGACGGGCCAGGGGAACACTGAAGCTTTCTTT.

The chain recombines TRBV29-1 with TRBJ1-2, with D possibly matching TRBD1 (5 bases). Germline V gene data show CDR1 as SQVTM and CDR2 as ANQGSEA. Trimming pared 4 bases from V and 4 bases from J, leaving 10 bases between. The CDR3 covers 12 residues. The CDR3 is CSVAWGSYGYTF. For the CDR3, the DNA is TGCAGCGTTGCCTGGGGCAGCTATGGCTACACCTTC.

The chain recombines TRBV19 with TRBJ2-1, with 13 bases aligning to TRBD2. V shed 9 bases, J shed 7 bases, and the junction held 6 bases outside the gene matches. The germline gives CDR1 LNHDA, CDR2 SQIVND (reference sequence). The CDR3 totals 14 residues. The CDR3: CASTLAGGPNEQFF. The CDR3 coding sequence is TGTGCCAGCACACTAGCGGGAGGGCCGAATGAGCAGTTCTTC. The full variable domain, completed using reference TRBV19 and TRBJ2-1, is DGGITQSPKYLFRKEGQNVTLSCEQNLNHDAMYWYRQDPGQGLRLIYYSQIVNDFQKGDIAEGYSVSREKKESFPLTVTSAQKNPTAFYLCASTLAGGPNEQFFGPGTRLTVL.

The rearrangement joins TRBV29-1 to TRBJ1-2, with 9 nucleotides matching TRBD1. J was trimmed by 11 bases and V by 7 bases; bases with no gene match: 8. This CDR3 spans 11 amino acids. CDR1 and CDR2 (germline): SQVTM, ANQGSEA. The CDR3 region is CSATRGQGYTF. CDR3 nucleotide sequence: TGCAGCGCTACCAGAGGACAGGGGTACACCTTC.

For this clone: At one end the junction does not follow the germline gene, possibly because of a read error. The J gene is TRBJ2-3, the V gene TRBV7-7; 7 bases line up with TRBD1. This CDR3 contains 14 residues. Per the germline V gene, CDR1 is SSHAT and CDR2 is FNYEAQ (reference sequence). The CDR3: CASSPTGHTDTQYF. As DNA, the CDR3 is TGTGCTAGCAGCCCGACAGGGCACACAGATACGCAGTATTTT.

The chain couples TRBV5-1 to TRBJ1-1, with D perhaps matching TRBD1 (5 bases). The CDR3 sequence is 15 residues long. Germline V gene lookup returns CDR1 SGHRS and CDR2 YFSETQ. The V gene lost 0 bases and the J gene lost 5 bases, with 14 bases spanning the gap. The CDR3 is CASSLGSRGKTEAFF. The CDR3 nucleotides are TGCGCCAGCAGCTTGGGTTCAAGGGGTAAGACTGAAGCTTTCTTT.

This clone was seen more than once but under ten times. The rearrangement joins TRBV19 to TRBJ1-2, with D possibly being TRBD1 (6 bases). Trimming cost V 3 bases and J 7 bases, with 9 bases left between them. There are 12 residues in the CDR3. Germline V gene sequence: CDR1 LNHDA, CDR2 SQIVND (reference sequence). CDR3 amino acids: CASSIQGLGYTF. The CDR3 DNA reads TGTGCCAGTAGTATCCAGGGGCTTGGCTACACCTTC.

The gene calls are TRBV5-6 and TRBJ1-2, with 10 bases aligning to TRBD1. V was pared by 4 bases and J by 1 base, with 13 bases of the junction left unmatched. Germline loops: CDR1 SGHDT, CDR2 YYEEEE. This CDR3 has 18 amino acids. The DNA of the CDR3 is TGTGCCAGCAGCACGCCGGGACAGGGGCGAGGCTTTAACTATGGCTACACCTTC. It translates to CASSTPGQGRGFNYGYTF. The full variable domain, in which reference TRBV5-6 and TRBJ1-2 provide the parts outside the CDR3, is DAGVTQSPTHLIKTRGQQVTLRCSPKSGHDTVSWYQQALGQGPQFIFQYYEEEERQRGNFPDRFSGHQFPNYSSELNVNALLLGDSALYLCASSTPGQGRGFNYGYTFGSGTRLTVV.

The chain links TRBV13 to TRBJ2-7; 10 bases agree with TRBD1. Per the germline V gene, CDR1 is PRHDT and CDR2 is FYEKMQ (reference sequence). V lost 5 bases to trimming and J lost 4 bases; unmatched junction nucleotides: 8. The CDR3 has 15 residues. The CDR3 loop is CASSPRTGGFYEQYF. CDR3 coding DNA: TGTGCCAGCAGCCCCCGGACAGGGGGATTTTACGAGCAGTACTTC. The full variable domain, rest sourced from reference TRBV13 and TRBJ2-7, is AAGVIQSPRHLIKEKRETATLKCYPIPRHDTVYWYQQGPGQDPQFLISFYEKMQSDKGSIPDRFSAQQFSDYHSELNMSSLELGDSALYFCASSPRTGGFYEQYFGPGTRLTVT.

The chain joins TRBV18 to TRBJ2-5; no reliable D call. The germline V and J ends were trimmed by 2 bases and 2 bases, with 6 bases remaining between them. The germline CDR1 and CDR2 sequences are KGHSH and LQKENI. CDR3 size: 13 residues. The CDR3 DNA reads as TGTGCCAGCTCACCAGTTCAGCAAGAGACCCAGTACTTC. Protein sequence: CASSPVQQETQYF.

The chain carries TRBV5-5 and TRBJ2-7; D might be TRBD1 (6 bases). The CDR3 is 14 residues long. Germline loops: CDR1 SGHKS, CDR2 YYEKEE (reference sequence). Trimming left V 3 bases short and J 0 bases short, with 10 bases between. The CDR3 sequence: CASSYGTTSYEQYF. The CDR3 nucleotides are TGTGCCAGCAGCTACGGGACAACCTCCTACGAGCAGTACTTC.

The J gene is TRBJ2-1, the V gene TRBV28; 8 bases align to TRBD2. CDR3 length: 15 amino acids. Trimming took 5 bases from V and 6 from J; bases not matched to a gene: 9. CDR1 is MDHEN and CDR2 is SYDVKM in the germline V gene. CDR3 sequence (DNA): TGTGCCAGCAGTCGACCGGGACTAGGGCGCAATGAGCAGTTCTTC. Protein product: CASSRPGLGRNEQFF.

The CDR3 nucleotides are TGTGCCAGCAGTGTAAGCGGTGCCGTTAATAATGAGCAGTTCTTC. Its translation: CASSVSGAVNNEQFF. The chain recombines TRBV27 with TRBJ2-1; maybe TRBD2 (5 bases). The CDR3 contains 15 residues. The germline V gene has CDR1 MNHEY and CDR2 SMNVEV (reference sequence). The ends were cut back, 5 bases at V and 7 bases at J, with 18 bases in the middle.

Turning to this clone: An end of the junction does not agree with germline; a read error may underlie this. J is TRBJ1-1 and V is TRBV7-9, with 8 bases lining up with TRBD1. The CDR3 runs 13 residues. Germline V gene data show CDR1 as SEHNR and CDR2 as FQNEAQ (reference sequence). The CDR3 DNA is TGTTCCAGCAGCTCACGGACAGGGCCTGAAGCTTTCTTT. This gives the protein CSSSSRTGPEAFF.

The V gene is TRBV29-1, the J gene TRBJ1-2; perhaps TRBD1 as D (5 bases). Germline V gene lookup returns CDR1 SQVTM and CDR2 ANQGSEA. The CDR3 extends over 16 amino acids. Trimming cost V 7 bases and J 3 bases, with 24 bases left between them. CDR3 residues: CSARFSSGGLDYGYTF. The CDR3 region has the DNA TGCAGCGCCCGCTTCAGCTCCGGGGGATTGGACTATGGCTACACCTTC.

The V gene is TRBV5-1, the J gene TRBJ2-6, with 9 bases matching TRBD1. The germline CDR1 and CDR2 sequences are SGHRS and YFSETQ. This CDR3 is 17 amino acids long. The J segment lost 2 bases and the V segment lost 4 bases, leaving 7 bases of the junction unmatched. CDR3 nucleotides: TGCGCCAGCAGCAGAGGGACAGGGATCACTGGGGCCAACGTCCTGACTTTC. It is translated as CASSRGTGITGANVLTF.

The chain couples TRBV5-1 to TRBJ2-3; the match to TRBD2 covers 7 bases. The junction had 3 bases not matched to a gene; V was cut back by 2 bases and J by 0 bases. The length of the CDR3 is 15 residues. Germline CDR1 SGHRS, CDR2 YFSETQ. The DNA for the CDR3 is TGCGCCAGCAGCTTCCTAGCGGAGAGCACAGATACGCAGTATTTT. Encoded protein: CASSFLAESTDTQYF.

The chain employs TRBV28 and TRBJ1-2; TRBD1 is a possible D gene (6 bases). The germline V and J ends were trimmed by 7 bases and 7 bases, with 19 bases remaining between them. The CDR3 has 14 residues. CDR1 MDHEN and CDR2 SYDVKM come from the germline V gene. In DNA form, the CDR3 reads TGTGCCAGCACCACTCCCGCAGGGGAACGTGGCTACACCTTC. Protein sequence: CASTTPAGERGYTF.

The rearrangement links TRBV28 to TRBJ2-1; TRBD1 matches 7 bases. V trimming: 5 bases; J trimming: 2 bases; junction bases outside the gene matches: 3. Germline-derived CDR1 and CDR2 are MDHEN and SYDVKM. The CDR3 has 14 amino acids. CDR3 sequence: CASSTGTAYNEQFF. CDR3 sequence (DNA): TGTGCCAGCAGTACCGGGACAGCCTACAATGAGCAGTTCTTC. Together with reference TRBV28 and TRBJ2-1, the CDR3 gives the full variable domain: DVKVTQSSRYLVKRTGEKVFLECVQDMDHENMFWYRQDPGLGLRLIYFSYDVKMKEKGDIPEGYSVSREKKERFSLILESASTNQTSMYLCASSTGTAYNEQFFGPGTRLTVL.